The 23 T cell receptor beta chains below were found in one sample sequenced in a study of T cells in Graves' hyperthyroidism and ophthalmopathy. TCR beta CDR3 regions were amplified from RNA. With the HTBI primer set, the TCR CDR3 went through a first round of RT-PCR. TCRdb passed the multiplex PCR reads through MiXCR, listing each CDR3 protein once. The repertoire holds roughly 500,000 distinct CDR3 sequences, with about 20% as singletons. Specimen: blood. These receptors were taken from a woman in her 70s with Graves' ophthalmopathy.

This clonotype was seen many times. DNA for the CDR3: TGTGCCAGCAAACTAGCGAGGTACAATGAGCAGTTCTTC. This codes for CASKLARYNEQFF. The rearrangement links TRBV2 to TRBJ2-1; 7 bases align to TRBD2. The V gene end was trimmed by 7 bases and the J gene end by 4 bases; junction bases not matched to a gene: 4. Per germline, CDR1 SNHLY and CDR2 FYNNEI. There are 13 residues in the CDR3.

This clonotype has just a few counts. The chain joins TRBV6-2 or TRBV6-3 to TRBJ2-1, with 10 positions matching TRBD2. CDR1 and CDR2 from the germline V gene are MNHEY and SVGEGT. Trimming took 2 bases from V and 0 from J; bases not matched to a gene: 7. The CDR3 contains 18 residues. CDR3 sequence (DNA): TGTGCCAGCAGTTACGGGGGGCCTAGCGGGAGCTCCTACAATGAGCAGTTCTTC. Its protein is CASSYGGPSGSSYNEQFF.

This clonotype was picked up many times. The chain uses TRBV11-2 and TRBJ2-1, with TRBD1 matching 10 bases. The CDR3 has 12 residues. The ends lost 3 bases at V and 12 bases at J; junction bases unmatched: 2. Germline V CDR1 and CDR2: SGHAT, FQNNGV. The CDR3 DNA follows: TGTGCCAGCAGCTTTGGGACAGGGGCGCAGTTCTTC. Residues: CASSFGTGAQFF.

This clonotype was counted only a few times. The CDR3 loop reads CASSLRGARETQYF. Here the CDR3 DNA reads TGTGCCAGCAGCTTGCGGGGGGCCCGAGAGACCCAGTACTTC. This chain joins TRBV13 and TRBJ2-5; 8 nucleotides line up with TRBD2. The CDR3 has 14 residues. V was clipped by 3 bases and J by 4 bases; unmatched bases: 4. The germline gives CDR1 PRHDT, CDR2 FYEKMQ (reference sequence).

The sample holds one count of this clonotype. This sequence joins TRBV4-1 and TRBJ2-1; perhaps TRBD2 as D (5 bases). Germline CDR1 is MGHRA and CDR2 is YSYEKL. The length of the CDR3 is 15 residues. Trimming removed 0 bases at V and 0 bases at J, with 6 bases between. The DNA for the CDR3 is TGCGCCAGCAGCCAAGAAACTAGCTCCTACAATGAGCAGTTCTTC. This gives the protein CASSQETSSYNEQFF.

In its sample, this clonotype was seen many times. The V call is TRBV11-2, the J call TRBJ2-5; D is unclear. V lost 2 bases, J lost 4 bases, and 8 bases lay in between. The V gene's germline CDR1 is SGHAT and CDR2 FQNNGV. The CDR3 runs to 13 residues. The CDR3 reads CASSLTDAETQYF. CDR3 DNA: TGTGCCAGCAGCTTAACAGACGCAGAGACCCAGTACTTC.

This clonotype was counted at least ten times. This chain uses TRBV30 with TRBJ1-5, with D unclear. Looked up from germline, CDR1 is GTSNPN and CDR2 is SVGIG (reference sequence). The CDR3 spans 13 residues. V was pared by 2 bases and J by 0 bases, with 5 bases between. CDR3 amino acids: CAWSRSSNQPQHF. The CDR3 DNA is TGTGCCTGGAGTAGATCTAGCAATCAGCCCCAGCATTTT. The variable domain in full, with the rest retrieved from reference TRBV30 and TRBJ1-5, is SQTIHQWPATLVQPVGSPLSLECTVEGTSNPNLYWYRQAAGRGLQLLFYSVGIGQISSEVPQNLSASRPQDRQFILSSKKLLLSDSGFYLCAWSRSSNQPQHFGDGTRLSIL.

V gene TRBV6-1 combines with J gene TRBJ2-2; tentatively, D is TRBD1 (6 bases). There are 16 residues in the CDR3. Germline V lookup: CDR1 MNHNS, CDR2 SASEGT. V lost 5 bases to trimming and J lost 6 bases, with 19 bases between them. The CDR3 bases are TGTGCCAGCAGTCAGGGGAAAGGGGTGACCCCCGGGGAGCTGTTTTTT. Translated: CASSQGKGVTPGELFF.

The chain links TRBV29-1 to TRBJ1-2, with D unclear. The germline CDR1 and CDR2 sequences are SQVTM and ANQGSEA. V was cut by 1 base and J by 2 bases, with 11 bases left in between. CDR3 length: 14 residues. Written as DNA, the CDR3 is TGCAGCGTTGAAGCTCACGGACGGAACTATGGCTACACCTTC. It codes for CSVEAHGRNYGYTF. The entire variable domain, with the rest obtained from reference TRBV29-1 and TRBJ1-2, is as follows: SAVISQKPSRDICQRGTSLTIQCQVDSQVTMMFWYRQQPGQSLTLIATANQGSEATYESGFVIDKFPISRPNLTFSTLTVSNMSPEDSSIYLCSVEAHGRNYGYTFGSGTRLTVV.

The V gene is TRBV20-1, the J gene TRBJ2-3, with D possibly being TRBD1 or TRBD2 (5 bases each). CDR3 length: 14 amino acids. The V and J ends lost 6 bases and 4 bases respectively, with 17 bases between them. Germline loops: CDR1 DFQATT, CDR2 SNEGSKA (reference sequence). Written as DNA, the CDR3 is TGCAGTGCCACAGGAGAGGGCCGGGCAGATACGCAGTATTTT. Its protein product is CSATGEGRADTQYF.

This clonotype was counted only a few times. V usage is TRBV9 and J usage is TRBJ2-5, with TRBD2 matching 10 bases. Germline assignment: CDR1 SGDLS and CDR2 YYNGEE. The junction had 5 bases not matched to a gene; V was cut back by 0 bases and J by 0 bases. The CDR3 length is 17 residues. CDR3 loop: CASSVGASGGNQETQYF. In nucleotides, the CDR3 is TGTGCCAGCAGCGTAGGGGCTAGCGGGGGAAACCAAGAGACCCAGTACTTC.

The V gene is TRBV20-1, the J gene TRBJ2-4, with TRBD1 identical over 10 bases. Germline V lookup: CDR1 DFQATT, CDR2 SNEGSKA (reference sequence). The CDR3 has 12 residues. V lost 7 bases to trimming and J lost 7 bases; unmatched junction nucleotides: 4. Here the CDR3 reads CSVEGQGNIQYF. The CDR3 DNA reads TGCAGTGTGGAGGGACAGGGGAACATTCAGTACTTC.

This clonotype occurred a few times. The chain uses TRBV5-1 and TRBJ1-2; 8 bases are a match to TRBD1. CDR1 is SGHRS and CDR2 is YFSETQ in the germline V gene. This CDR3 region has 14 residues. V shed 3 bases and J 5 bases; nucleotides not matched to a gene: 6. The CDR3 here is CASSYGTGAYGYTF. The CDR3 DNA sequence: TGCGCCAGCAGCTACGGGACAGGTGCTTATGGCTACACCTTC. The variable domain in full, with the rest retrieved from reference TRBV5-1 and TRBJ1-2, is KAGVTQTPRYLIKTRGQQVTLSCSPISGHRSVSWYQQTPGQGLQFLFEYFSETQRNKGNFPGRFSGRQFSNSRSEMNVSTLELGDSALYLCASSYGTGAYGYTFGSGTRLTVV.

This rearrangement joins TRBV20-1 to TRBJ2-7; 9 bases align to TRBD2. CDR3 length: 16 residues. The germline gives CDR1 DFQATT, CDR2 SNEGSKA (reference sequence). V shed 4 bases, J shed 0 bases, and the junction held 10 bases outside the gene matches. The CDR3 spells CSATSGTSESSYEQYF. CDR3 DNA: TGCAGTGCTACTAGCGGGACATCGGAGAGCTCCTACGAGCAGTACTTC.

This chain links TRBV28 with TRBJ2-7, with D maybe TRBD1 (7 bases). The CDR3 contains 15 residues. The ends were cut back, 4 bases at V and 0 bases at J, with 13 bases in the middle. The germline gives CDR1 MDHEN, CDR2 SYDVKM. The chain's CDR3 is CASSSGAGGSYEQYF. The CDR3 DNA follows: TGTGCCAGCAGTTCGGGAGCAGGGGGCTCCTACGAGCAGTACTTC. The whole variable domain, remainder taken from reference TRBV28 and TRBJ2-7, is DVKVTQSSRYLVKRTGEKVFLECVQDMDHENMFWYRQDPGLGLRLIYFSYDVKMKEKGDIPEGYSVSREKKERFSLILESASTNQTSMYLCASSSGAGGSYEQYFGPGTRLTVT.

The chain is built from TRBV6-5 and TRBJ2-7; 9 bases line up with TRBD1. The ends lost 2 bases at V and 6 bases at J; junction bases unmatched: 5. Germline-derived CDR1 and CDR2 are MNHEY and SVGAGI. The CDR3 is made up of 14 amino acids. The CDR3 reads CASSYTDRGIEQYF. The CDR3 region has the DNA TGTGCCAGCAGTTACACCGACAGGGGGATCGAGCAGTACTTC.

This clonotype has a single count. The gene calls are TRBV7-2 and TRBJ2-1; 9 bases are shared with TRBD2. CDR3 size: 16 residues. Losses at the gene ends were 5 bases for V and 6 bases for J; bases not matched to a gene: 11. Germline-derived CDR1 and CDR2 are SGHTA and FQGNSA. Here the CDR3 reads CASSRGGGRAGNEQFF. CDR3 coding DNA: TGTGCCAGCAGCCGAGGGGGCGGGAGGGCCGGCAATGAGCAGTTCTTC.

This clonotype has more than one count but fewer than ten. The CDR3 sequence is CASSSGRETSTDTQYF. CDR3 coding DNA: TGCGCCAGCAGCTCGGGGAGGGAAACGAGCACAGATACGCAGTATTTT. The chain combines TRBV5-1 with TRBJ2-3; 7 bases match TRBD2. CDR3 length equals 16 residues. With V trimmed by 3 bases and J by 0 bases, 7 bases remained unmatched. Germline-derived CDR1 and CDR2 are SGHRS and YFSETQ.

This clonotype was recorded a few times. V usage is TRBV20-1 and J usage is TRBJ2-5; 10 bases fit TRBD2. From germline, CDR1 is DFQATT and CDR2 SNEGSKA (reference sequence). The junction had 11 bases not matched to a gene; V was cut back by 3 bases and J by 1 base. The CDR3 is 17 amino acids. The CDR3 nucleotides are TGCAGTGCTAGCACATCGACTAGCGGGTTGATCCAAGAGACCCAGTACTTC. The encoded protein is CSASTSTSGLIQETQYF.

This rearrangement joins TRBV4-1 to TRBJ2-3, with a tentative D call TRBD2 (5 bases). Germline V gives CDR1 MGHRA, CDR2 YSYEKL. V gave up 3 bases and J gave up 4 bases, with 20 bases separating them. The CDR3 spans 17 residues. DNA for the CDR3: TGCGCCAGCAGCCATGATGGTGGACTCCCCCCCGCAGATACGCAGTATTTT. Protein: CASSHDGGLPPADTQYF.

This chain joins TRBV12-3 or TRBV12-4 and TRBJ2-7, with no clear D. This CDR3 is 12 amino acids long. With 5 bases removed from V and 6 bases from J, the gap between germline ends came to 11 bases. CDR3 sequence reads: CASSPRPREQYF. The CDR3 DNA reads TGTGCCAGCAGTCCCCGTCCTCGCGAGCAGTACTTC.

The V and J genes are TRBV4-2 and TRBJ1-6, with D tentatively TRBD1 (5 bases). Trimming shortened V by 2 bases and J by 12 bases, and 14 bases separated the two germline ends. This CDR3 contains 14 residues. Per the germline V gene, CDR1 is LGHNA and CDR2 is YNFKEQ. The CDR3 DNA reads TGTGCCAGCAGCCAATCAAGGGGAGCAGGACCCCTCCACTTT. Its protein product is CASSQSRGAGPLHF.

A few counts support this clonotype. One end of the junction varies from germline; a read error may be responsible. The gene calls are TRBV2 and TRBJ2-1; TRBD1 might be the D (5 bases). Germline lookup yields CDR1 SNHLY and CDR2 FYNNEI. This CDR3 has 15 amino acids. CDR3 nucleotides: TGTACCAGCAGTTACTCGGCACAGGCACACAATGAGCAGTTCTTC. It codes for CTSSYSAQAHNEQFF. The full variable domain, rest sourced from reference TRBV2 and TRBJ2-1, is EPEVTQTPSHQVTQMGQEVILRCVPISNHLYFYWYRQILGQKVEFLVSFYNNEISEKSEIFDDQFSVERPDGSNFTLKIRSTKLEDSAMYFCTSSYSAQAHNEQFFGPGTRLTVL.